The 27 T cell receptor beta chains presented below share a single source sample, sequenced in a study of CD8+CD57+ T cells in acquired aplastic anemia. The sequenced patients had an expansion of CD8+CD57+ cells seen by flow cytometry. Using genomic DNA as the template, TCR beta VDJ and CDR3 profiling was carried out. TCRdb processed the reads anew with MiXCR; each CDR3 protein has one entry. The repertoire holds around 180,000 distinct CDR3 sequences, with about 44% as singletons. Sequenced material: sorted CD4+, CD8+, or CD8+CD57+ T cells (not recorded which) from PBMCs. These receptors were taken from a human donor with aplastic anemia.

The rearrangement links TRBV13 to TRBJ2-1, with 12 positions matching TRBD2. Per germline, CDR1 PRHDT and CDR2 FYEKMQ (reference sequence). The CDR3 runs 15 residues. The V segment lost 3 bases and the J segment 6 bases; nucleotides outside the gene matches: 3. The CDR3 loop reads CASSFGLAGSNEQFF. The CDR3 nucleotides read TGTGCCAGCAGCTTCGGACTAGCGGGGAGCAATGAGCAGTTCTTC.

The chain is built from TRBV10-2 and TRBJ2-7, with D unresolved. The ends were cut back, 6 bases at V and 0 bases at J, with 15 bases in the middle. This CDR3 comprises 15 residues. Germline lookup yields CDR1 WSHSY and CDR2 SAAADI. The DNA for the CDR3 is TGCGCCAGCAGCTCGGGTGGCTATGGCTCCTACGAGCAGTACTTC. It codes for CASSSGGYGSYEQYF.

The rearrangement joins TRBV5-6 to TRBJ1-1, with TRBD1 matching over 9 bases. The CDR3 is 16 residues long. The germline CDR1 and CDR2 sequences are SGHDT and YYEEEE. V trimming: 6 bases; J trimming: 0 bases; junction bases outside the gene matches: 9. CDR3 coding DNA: TGTGCCAGCAACCCGCGGACAGGGGCCCTGAACACTGAAGCTTTCTTT. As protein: CASNPRTGALNTEAFF.

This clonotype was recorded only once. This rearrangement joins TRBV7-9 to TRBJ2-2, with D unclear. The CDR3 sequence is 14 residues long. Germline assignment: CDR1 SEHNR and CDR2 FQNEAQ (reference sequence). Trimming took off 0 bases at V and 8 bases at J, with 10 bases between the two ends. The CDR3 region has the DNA TGTGCCAGCAGCTTAGCGTGGAGTAGTGGGGAGCTGTTTTTT. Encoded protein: CASSLAWSSGELFF.

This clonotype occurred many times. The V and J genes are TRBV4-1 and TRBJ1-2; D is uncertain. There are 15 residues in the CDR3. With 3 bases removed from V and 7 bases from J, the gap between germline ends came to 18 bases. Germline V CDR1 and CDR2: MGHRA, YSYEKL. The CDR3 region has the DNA TGCGCCAGCAGCCACCCTATTTCCAAATCGGCTGGCTACACCTTC. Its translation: CASSHPISKSAGYTF.

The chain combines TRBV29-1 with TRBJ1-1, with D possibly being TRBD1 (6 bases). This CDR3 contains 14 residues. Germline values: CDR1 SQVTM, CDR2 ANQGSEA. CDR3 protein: CSARGRGSNTEAFF. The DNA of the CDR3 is TGCAGTGCTAGAGGGAGGGGGTCGAACACTGAAGCTTTCTTT.

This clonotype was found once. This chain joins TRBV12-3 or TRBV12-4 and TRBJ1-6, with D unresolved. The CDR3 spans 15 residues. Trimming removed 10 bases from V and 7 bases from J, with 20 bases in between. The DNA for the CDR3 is TGTGCCACCAAACTCCAGGACGGGAGCAATTCACCCCTCCACTTT. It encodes CATKLQDGSNSPLHF.

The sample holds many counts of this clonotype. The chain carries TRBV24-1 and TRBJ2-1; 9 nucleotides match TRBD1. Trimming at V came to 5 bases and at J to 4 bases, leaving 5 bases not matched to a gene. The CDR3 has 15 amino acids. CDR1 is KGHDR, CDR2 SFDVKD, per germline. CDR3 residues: CATSAQQGAYNEQFF. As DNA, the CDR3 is TGTGCCACCAGTGCCCAACAGGGGGCTTACAATGAGCAGTTCTTC.

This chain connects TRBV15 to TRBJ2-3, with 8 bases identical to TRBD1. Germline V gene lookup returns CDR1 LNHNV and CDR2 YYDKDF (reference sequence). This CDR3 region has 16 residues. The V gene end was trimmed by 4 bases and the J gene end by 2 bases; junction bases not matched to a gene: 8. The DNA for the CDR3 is TGTGCCACCAGCATGACCGGGACAGGTTACACAGATACGCAGTATTTT. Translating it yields CATSMTGTGYTDTQYF.

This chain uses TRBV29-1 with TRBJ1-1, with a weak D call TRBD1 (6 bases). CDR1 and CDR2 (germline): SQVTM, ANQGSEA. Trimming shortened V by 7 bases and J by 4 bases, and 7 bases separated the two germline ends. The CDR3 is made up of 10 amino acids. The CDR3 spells CSGGGTEAFF. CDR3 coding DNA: TGCAGCGGAGGGGGCACTGAAGCTTTCTTT.

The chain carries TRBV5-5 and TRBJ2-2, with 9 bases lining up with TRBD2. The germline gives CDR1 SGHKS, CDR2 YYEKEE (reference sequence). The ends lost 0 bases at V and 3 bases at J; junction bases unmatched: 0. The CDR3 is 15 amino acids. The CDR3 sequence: CASSLASGDTGELFF. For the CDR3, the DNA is TGTGCCAGCAGCTTGGCTAGCGGGGACACCGGGGAGCTGTTTTTT.

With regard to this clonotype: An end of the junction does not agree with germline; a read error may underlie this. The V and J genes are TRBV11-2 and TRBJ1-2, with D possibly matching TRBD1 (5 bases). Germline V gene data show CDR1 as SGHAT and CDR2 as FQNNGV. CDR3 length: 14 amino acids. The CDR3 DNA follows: TGTGCCTGCAGCTCAAGGCTCGAGGGACCGGGCTACACCTTC. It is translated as CACSSRLEGPGYTF.

In DNA form, the CDR3 reads TGCAGTGCTAGCTCTCTAGCGGGGGTACAAGAGACCCAGTACTTC. Residues: CSASSLAGVQETQYF. This sequence joins TRBV20-1 and TRBJ2-5; 10 nucleotides align to TRBD2. Losses at the gene ends were 3 bases for V and 2 bases for J; bases not matched to a gene: 6. Germline CDR1 is DFQATT and CDR2 is SNEGSKA (reference sequence). The CDR3 runs to 15 residues.

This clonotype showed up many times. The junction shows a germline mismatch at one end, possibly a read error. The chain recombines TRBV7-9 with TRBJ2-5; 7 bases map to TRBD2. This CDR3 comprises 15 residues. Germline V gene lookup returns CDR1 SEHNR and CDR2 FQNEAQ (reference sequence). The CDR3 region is CASSLGGGAGETQYF. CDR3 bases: TGCGCCAGCAGCTTGGGGGGGGGAGCTGGAGAGACCCAGTACTTC.

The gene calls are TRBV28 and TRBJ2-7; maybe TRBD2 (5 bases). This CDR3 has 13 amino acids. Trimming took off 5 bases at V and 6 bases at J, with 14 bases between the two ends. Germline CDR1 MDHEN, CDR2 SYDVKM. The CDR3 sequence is CASSPGMSGEQYF. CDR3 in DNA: TGTGCCAGCAGTCCGGGTATGAGCGGCGAGCAGTACTTC.

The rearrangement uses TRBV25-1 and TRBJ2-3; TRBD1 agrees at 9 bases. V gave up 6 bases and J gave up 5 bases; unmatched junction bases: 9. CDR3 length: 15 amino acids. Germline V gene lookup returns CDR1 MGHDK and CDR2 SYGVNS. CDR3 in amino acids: CASRPDRGRGDTQYF. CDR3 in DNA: TGTGCCAGCAGACCCGACAGGGGGAGAGGAGATACGCAGTATTTT.

The CDR3 protein is CASQVYNSPLHF. As DNA, the CDR3 is TGTGCCAGCCAGGTTTATAATTCACCCCTCCACTTT. The J gene is TRBJ1-6, the V gene TRBV2; no clear D. Germline CDR1 reads SNHLY; CDR2 reads FYNNEI. The CDR3 covers 12 residues. The V end was cut by 8 bases, the J end by 4 bases, with 6 bases between.

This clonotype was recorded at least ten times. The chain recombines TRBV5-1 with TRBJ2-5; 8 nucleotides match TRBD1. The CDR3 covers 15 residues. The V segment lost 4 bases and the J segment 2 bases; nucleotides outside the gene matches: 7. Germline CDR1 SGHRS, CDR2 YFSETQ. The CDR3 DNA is TGCGCCAGCAGCCTACAGACAGGGGCACAAGAGACCCAGTACTTC. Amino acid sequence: CASSLQTGAQETQYF.

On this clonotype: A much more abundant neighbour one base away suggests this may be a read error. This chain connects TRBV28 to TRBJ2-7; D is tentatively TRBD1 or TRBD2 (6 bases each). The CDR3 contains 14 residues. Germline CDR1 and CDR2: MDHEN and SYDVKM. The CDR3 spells CASSLGAGTYERYF. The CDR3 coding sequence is TGTGCCAGCAGTTTGGGGGCGGGGACCTACGAGCGGTACTTC.

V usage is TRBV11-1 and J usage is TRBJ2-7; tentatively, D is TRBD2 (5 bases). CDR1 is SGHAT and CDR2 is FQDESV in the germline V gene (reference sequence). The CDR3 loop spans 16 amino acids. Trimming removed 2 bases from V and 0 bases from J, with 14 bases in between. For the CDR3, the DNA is TGTGCCAGCAGCTTATTGGCTCTGGGGAGCTCCTACGAGCAGTACTTC. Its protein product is CASSLLALGSSYEQYF.

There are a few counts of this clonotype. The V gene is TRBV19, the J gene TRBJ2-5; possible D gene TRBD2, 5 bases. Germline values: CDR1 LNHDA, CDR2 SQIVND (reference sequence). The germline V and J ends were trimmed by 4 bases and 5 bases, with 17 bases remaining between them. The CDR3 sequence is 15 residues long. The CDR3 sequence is CASSTPRGGRETQYF. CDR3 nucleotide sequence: TGTGCCAGTAGTACGCCTAGAGGAGGCCGGGAGACCCAGTACTTC.

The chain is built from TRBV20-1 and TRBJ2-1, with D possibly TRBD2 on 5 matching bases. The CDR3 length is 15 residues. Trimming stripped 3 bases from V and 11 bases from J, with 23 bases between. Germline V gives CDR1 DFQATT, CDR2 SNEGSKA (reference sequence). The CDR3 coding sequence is TGCAGTGCTAGTGATGAGGAGCGGCCCCAATGGCAGCAGTTCTTC. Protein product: CSASDEERPQWQQFF.

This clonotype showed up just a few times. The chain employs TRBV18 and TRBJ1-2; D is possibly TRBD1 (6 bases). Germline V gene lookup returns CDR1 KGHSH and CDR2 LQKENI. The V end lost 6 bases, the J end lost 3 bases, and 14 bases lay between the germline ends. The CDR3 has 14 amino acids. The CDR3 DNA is TGTGCCAGCTCGTCCACTTGGACAGACTATGGCTACACCTTC. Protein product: CASSSTWTDYGYTF.

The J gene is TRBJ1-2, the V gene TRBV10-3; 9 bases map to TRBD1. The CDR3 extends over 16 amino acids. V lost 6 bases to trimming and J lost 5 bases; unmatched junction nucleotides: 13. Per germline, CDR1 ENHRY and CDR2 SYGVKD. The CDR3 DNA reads TGTGCCATCAGGCACAAGGAAGGACAGGGGCAGTATGGCTACACCTTC. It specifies CAIRHKEGQGQYGYTF.

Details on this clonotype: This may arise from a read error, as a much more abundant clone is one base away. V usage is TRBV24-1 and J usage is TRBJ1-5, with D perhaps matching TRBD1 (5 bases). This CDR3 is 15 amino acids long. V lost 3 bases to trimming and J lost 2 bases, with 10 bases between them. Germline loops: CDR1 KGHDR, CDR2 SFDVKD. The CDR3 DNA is TGTGCCACCAGTGATCCCCCGGGGGGCAATCAGCCCCAGCATTTT. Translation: CATSDPPGGNQPQHF.

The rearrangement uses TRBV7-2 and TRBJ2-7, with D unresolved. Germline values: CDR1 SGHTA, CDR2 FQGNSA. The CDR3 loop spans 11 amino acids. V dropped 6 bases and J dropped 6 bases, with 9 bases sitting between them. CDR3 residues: CASSVQVEQYF. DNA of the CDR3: TGTGCCAGCAGTGTCCAGGTCGAGCAGTACTTC. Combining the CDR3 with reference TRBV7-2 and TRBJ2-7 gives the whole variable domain GAGVSQSPSNKVTEKGKDVELRCDPISGHTALYWYRQSLGQGLEFLIYFQGNSAPDKSGLPSDRFSAERTGGSVSTLTIQRTQQEDSAVYLCASSVQVEQYFGPGTRLTVT.

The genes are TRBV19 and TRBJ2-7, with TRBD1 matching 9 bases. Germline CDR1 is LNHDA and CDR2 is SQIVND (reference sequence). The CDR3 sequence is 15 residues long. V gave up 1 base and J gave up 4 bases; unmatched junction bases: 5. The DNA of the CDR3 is TGTGCCAGTAGTATAGTGTCGGGACAGGGTTACGAGCAGTACTTC. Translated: CASSIVSGQGYEQYF. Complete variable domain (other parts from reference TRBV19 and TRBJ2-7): DGGITQSPKYLFRKEGQNVTLSCEQNLNHDAMYWYRQDPGQGLRLIYYSQIVNDFQKGDIAEGYSVSREKKESFPLTVTSAQKNPTAFYLCASSIVSGQGYEQYFGPGTRLTVT.